The source of this T cell receptor beta chain is a study of neoadjuvant anti-PD-1 for oral cavity cancer. The wider study: Patients without progression got a fourth dose around day 43.

The repertoire was sequenced with immunoSEQ multiplex PCR; TCRdb's copy has only in-frame clones and lacks some. This table has 17,000 or so clones, approximately 70% appearing once. This CDR3 has 15 amino acids. V dropped 3 bases and J dropped 0 bases, with 12 bases sitting between them. This clone has only one observation. The antigen remains undetermined. The study, taken as a whole, reports: PBMC Gini-index clonality exceeded responders' in non-responders post-nivolumab.

Stage II-IVA oral cavity squamous cell carcinoma was new and untreated by systemic or radiation therapy. The specimen was PBMCs, collected before nivolumab (anti-PD-1) treatment. The rearrangement joins TRBV5-3 to TRBJ1-2; possible D gene TRBD1, 5 bases. TRBV5-3 is an ORF, and what it does is uncertain. This TCR was sampled from a person aged 35-79 years with oral cavity squamous cell carcinoma. The CDR3 reads CARSSPRAPNYGYTF. In nucleotides, the CDR3 is TGTGCCAGAAGCTCTCCCAGGGCACCTAACTATGGCTACACCTTC.